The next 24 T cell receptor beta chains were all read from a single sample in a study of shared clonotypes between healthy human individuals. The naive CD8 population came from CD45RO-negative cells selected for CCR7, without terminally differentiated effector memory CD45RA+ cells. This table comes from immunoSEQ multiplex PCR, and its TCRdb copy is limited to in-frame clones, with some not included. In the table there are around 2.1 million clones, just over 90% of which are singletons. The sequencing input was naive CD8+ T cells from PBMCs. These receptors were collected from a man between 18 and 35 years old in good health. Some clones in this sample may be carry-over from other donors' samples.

CDR3 amino acids: CASSLHDERDRGYYGYTF. In DNA, the CDR3 is TGTGCCAGCAGCTTACACGACGAAAGGGACAGGGGGTACTATGGCTACACCTTC. The rearrangement links TRBV7-9 to TRBJ1-2; 11 positions match TRBD1. Trimming removed 2 bases from V and 3 bases from J; junction bases left unmatched: 11. Germline lookup yields CDR1 SEHNR and CDR2 FQNEAQ (reference sequence). The CDR3 consists of 18 residues.

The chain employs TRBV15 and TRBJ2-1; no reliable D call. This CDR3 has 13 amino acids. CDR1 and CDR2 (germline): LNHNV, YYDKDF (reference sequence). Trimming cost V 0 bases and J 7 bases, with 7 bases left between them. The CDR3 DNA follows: TGTGCCACCAGCAGAGATTGGAAGAATGAGCAGTTCTTC. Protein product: CATSRDWKNEQFF.

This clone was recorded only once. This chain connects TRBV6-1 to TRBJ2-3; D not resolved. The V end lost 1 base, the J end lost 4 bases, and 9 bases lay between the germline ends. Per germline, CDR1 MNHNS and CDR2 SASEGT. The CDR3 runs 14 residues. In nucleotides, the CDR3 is TGTGCCAGCAGTGAAGTGAGGATCGCAGATACGCAGTATTTT. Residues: CASSEVRIADTQYF.

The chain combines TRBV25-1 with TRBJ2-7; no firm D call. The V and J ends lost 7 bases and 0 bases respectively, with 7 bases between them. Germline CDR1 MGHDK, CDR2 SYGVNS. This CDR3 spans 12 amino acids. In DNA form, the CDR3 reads TGTGCCAGCAACTCTCGCTCCTACGAGCAGTACTTC. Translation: CASNSRSYEQYF.

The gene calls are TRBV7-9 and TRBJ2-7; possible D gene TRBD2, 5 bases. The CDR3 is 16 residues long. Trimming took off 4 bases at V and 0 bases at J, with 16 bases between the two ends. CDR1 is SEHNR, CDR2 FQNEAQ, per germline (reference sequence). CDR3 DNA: TGTGCCAGCAGCTCCGTTAGAAGCGGCACCTCCTACGAGCAGTACTTC. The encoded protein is CASSSVRSGTSYEQYF.

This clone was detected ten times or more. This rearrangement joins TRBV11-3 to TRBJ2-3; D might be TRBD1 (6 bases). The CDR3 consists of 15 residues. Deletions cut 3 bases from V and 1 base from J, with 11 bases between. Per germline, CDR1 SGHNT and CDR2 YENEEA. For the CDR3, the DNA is TGTGCCAGCAGCTTCTCTGGGGGCCGCACAGATACGCAGTATTTT. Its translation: CASSFSGGRTDTQYF.

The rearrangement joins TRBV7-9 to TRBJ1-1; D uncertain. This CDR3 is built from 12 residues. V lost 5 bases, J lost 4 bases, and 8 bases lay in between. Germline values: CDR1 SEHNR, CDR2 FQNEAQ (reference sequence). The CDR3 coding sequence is TGTGCCAGCAGCCGAACGGGCACTGAAGCTTTCTTT. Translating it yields CASSRTGTEAFF.

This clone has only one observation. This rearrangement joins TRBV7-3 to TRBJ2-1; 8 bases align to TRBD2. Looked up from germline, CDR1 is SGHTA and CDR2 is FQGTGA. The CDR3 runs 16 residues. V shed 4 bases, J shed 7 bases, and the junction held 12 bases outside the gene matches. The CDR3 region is CASSYYALAARNEQFF. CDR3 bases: TGTGCCAGCAGCTATTACGCACTAGCGGCTAGAAATGAGCAGTTCTTC.

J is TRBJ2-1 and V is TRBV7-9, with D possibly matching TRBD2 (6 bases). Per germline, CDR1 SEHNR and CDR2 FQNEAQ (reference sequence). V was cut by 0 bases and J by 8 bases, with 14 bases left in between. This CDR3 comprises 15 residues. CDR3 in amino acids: CASSLALATFYEQFF. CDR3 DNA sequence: TGTGCCAGCAGCTTAGCACTAGCTACCTTCTATGAGCAGTTCTTC. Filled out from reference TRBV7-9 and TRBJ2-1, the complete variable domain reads DTGVSQNPRHKITKRGQNVTFRCDPISEHNRLYWYRQTLGQGPEFLTYFQNEAQLEKSRLLSDRFSAERPKGSFSTLEIQRTEQGDSAMYLCASSLALATFYEQFFGPGTRLTVL.

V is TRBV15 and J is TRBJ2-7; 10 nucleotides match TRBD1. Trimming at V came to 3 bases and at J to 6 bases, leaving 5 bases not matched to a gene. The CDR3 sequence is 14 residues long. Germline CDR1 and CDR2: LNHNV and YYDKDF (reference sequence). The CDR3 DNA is TGTGCCACCAGCAGCGGGACAGGGGTCTTCGAGCAGTACTTC. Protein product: CATSSGTGVFEQYF.

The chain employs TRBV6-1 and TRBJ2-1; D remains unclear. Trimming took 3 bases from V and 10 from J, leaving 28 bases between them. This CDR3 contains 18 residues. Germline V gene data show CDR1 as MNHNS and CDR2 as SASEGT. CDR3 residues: CASSDPLRRNPGYGEQFF. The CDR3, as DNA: TGTGCCAGCAGTGACCCCCTCAGGCGGAACCCCGGGTACGGGGAGCAGTTCTTC.

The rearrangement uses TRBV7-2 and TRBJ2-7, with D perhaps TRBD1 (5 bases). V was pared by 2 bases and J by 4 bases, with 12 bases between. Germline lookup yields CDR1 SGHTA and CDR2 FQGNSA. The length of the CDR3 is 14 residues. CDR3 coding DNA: TGTGCCAGCAGCTTAACAGGCCCCGTGTACGAGCAGTACTTC. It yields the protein CASSLTGPVYEQYF. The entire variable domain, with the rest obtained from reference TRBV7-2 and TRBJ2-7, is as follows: GAGVSQSPSNKVTEKGKDVELRCDPISGHTALYWYRQSLGQGLEFLIYFQGNSAPDKSGLPSDRFSAERTGGSVSTLTIQRTQQEDSAVYLCASSLTGPVYEQYFGPGTRLTVT.

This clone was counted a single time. Written as DNA, the CDR3 is TGTGCCAGCAGTTTTGGGGGAGACCACACCGGGGAGCTGTTTTTT. Encoded protein: CASSFGGDHTGELFF. The rearrangement uses TRBV27 and TRBJ2-2; D assignment may be TRBD1 or TRBD2 (5 bases each). The germline V and J ends were trimmed by 3 bases and 3 bases, with 11 bases remaining between them. Germline CDR1 and CDR2: MNHEY and SMNVEV (reference sequence). This CDR3 region has 15 residues.

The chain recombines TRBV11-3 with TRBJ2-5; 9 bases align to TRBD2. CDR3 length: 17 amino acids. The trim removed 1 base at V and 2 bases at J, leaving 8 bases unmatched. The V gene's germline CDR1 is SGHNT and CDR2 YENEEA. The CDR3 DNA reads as TGTGCCAGCAGCTTAGGGGGGGCTAGCGGGATACAAGAGACCCAGTACTTC. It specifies CASSLGGASGIQETQYF.

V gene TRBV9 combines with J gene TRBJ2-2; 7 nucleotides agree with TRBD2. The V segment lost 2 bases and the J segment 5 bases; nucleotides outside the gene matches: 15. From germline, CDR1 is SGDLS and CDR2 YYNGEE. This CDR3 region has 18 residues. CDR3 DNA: TGTGCCAGCAGCGTCCCGGCTAGCGGATCCTTAGGGACCGGGGAGCTGTTTTTT. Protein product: CASSVPASGSLGTGELFF. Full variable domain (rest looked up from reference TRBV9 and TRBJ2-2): DSGVTQTPKHLITATGQRVTLRCSPRSGDLSVYWYQQSLDQGLQFLIQYYNGEERAKGNILERFSAQQFPDLHSELNLSSLELGDSALYFCASSVPASGSLGTGELFFGEGSRLTVL.

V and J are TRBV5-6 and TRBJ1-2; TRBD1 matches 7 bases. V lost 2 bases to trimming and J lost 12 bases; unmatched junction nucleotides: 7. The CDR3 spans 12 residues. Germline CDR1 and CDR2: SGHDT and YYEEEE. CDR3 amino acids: CASSFGQGVNTF. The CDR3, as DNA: TGTGCCAGCAGCTTTGGCCAGGGGGTTAACACCTTC.

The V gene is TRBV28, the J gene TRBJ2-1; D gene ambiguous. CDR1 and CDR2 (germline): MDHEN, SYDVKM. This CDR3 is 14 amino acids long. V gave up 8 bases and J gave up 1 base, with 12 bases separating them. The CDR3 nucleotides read TGTGCCAGCGCTATCCGGGCTTCCTACAATGAGCAGTTCTTC. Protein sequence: CASAIRASYNEQFF. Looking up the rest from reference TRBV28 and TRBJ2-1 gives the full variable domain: DVKVTQSSRYLVKRTGEKVFLECVQDMDHENMFWYRQDPGLGLRLIYFSYDVKMKEKGDIPEGYSVSREKKERFSLILESASTNQTSMYLCASAIRASYNEQFFGPGTRLTVL.

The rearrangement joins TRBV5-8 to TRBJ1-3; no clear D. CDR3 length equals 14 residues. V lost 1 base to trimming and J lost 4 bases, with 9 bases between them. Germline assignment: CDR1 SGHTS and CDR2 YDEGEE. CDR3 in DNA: TGTGCCAGCAGCTTGAGACCTGCCGGAAACACCATATATTTT. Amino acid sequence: CASSLRPAGNTIYF.

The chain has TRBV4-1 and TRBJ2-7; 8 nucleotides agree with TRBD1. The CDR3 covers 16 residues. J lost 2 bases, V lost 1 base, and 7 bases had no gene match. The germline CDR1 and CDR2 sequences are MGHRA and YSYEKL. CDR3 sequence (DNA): TGCGCCAGCAGCCAAGCCCGGACAGGGAACACCTACGAGCAGTACTTC. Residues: CASSQARTGNTYEQYF.

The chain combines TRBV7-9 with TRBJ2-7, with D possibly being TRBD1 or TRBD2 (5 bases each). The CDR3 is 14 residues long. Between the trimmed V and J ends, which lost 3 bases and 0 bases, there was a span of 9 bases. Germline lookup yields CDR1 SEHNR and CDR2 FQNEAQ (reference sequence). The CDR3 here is CASSFTRGSYEQYF. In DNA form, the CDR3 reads TGTGCCAGCAGCTTTACTAGGGGCTCCTACGAGCAGTACTTC.

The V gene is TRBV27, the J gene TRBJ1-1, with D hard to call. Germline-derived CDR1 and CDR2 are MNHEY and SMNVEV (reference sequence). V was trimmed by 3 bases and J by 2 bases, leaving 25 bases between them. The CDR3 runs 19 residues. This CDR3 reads CASSFRPGLWEAGNTEAFF. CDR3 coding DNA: TGTGCCAGCAGTTTCCGGCCAGGACTTTGGGAAGCGGGAAACACTGAAGCTTTCTTT.

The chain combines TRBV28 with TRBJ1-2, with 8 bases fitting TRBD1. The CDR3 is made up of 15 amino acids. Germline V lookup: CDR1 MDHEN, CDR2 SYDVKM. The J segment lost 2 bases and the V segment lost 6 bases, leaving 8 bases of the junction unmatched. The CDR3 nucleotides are TGTGCCAGCAGGAACGCAGGGGGCGGAAACTATGGCTACACCTTC. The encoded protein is CASRNAGGGNYGYTF.

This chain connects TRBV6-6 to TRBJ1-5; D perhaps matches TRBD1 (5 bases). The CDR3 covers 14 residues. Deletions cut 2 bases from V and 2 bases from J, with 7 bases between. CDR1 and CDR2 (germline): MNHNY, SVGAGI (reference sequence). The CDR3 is CASSYRGGNQPQHF. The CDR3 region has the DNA TGTGCCAGCAGTTACAGAGGGGGCAATCAGCCCCAGCATTTT.

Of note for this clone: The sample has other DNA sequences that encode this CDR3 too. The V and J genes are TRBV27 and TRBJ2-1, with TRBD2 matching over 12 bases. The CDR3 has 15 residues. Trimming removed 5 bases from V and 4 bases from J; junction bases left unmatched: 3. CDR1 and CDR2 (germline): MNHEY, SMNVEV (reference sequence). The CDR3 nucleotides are TGTGCCAGCAGTCTCCTAGCGGGAGGGTACAATGAGCAGTTCTTC. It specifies CASSLLAGGYNEQFF.